This record covers a single T cell receptor (beta chain). This clone has a count of ten or more. It lacks a known antigen. Base qualities were left out, and no much larger clone turns up one base away. The entire amount of isolated RNA was reverse transcribed using the High Capacity cDNA Reverse Transcription Kit, so the sequenced TCRB transcripts were expressed ones. Naive, central memory and regulatory T cell samples underwent deep immunoSEQ sequencing, averaging about 3.5 million total reads per sample. After sorted cells were lysed in RLT buffer, RNA was extracted with DNase-treated RNeasy Micro or Mini kits, with the choice depending on cell number. To prevent cross-contamination, every cell subset was processed on its own, while patient and healthy donor samples were processed together. Using the immunoSEQ multiplex PCR, TCRB sequences were amplified from cDNA into 87-bp fragments spanning the CDR3 region. Amplicons were sequenced on the Illumina HiSeq platform. Concerning the study's data processing: Synthetic template baselines were used to correct PCR bias computationally, reads within Hamming distance 2 were collapsed together, and singletons that could not be merged were discarded. By aligning reads against IMGT, V, D and J genes, CDR3 length, and insertions or deletions at six rearrangement sites were assigned. Within each subset, clonotype counts were normalized to the number of sorted cells before true diversity and Gini coefficients were calculated with the tcR R package. The overlap coefficient, calculated on TCRB nucleotide sequences, was used to quantify repertoire sharing. Drawn from immuneACCESS, this table holds only the in-frame rearrangements with V and J called that TCRdb kept. Clones are partly lost; checked studies trace under half to an unresolved V gene and leave the rest unexplained. V and J calls and clone size come straight from that table; D and trimming were deduced from the DNA. This sample is represented by a few hundred thousand clones; 9.6% of them were singletons. The ten largest account for about 0.63% of the sample.

The sample belongs to a study of beta chain features in type 1 diabetes (dated by TCRdb to the late 2010s). Broadly, across the study: No differences in mean age, gender distribution, total cell number or subset yield were found between patients and healthy donors. A total of roughly 99 million sorted cells were examined across all samples, and the number of cells per subset was strongly correlated with RNA yield. The study compared TCRB repertoires of sorted circulating CD4+ T cell subsets between recently diagnosed type 1 diabetes patients and matched healthy donors. Regulatory and stem cell-like memory subsets were isolated from only 8 patients and about eight healthy donors, whereas naive and central memory subsets came from all 28 donors.

On the study overall, not on this receptor specifically: Patients with type 1 diabetes made fewer insertions and deleted more nucleotides at VDJ recombination sites, implying thymic rearrangement abnormalities. Naive, central memory and regulatory TCRB repertoires appeared more similar among patients than among healthy donors. Type 1 diabetes patients showed a moderate but significant shortening of TCRB CDR3 length in all four CD4+ subsets. Because cDNA was sequenced instead of genomic DNA, highly expressing activated cells could be over-represented, though the groups showed no difference in activation or CD3 levels. Only small numbers of individuals were included in the HLA sub-analyses, which left unresolved whether HLA type had any influence on TCRB rearrangement. PCR may preferentially amplify shorter templates, but because patient and control samples were amplified and corrected together, any resulting skew would affect both groups equally.

A single peripheral blood draw of around 120 mL on average was collected from each donor into heparinised tubes. A BD FACSAria II and a panel including CD45RO, CCR7, CD25, CD127, CD95 and CD27 were used to sort naive, central memory, regulatory and stem cell-like memory CD4+ T cells. Purity was above 95% for every sorted population. PBMCs were isolated right away by Lymphoprep density gradient centrifugation and were stained directly, without culture. So that batch effects would be minimized, each experiment stained and sorted samples in pairs, pairing one healthy donor with one patient. The sequence came from a man younger than 40 with type 1 diabetes. The sequenced sample was central memory CD4+ T cells from blood.

The DNA reads TGTGCCAGTAGTATAGAGTACAGTCGAGAGCAGTTCTTC. It translates as CASSIEYSREQFF. The rearrangement combines TRBV19 with TRBJ2-1; the D gene identity is not certain. Its CDR3 holds 13 amino acids, cysteine through phenylalanine. CDR3 DNA is the only sequence kept; it has 39 bases, read in frame from the first base. As encoded in the germline V gene (reference sequence), CDR1 is LNHDA while CDR2 is SQIVND. Trimming takes 0 bases from V and 10 bases from J, and the germline ends sit 10 bases apart.